This is a list of T cell receptor beta chains from one sample in a study of blood T cell repertoires in COVID-19. Clones were read by immunoSEQ multiplex PCR, and TCRdb kept only the in-frame ones, dropping some. The sample has roughly 190,000 clones, about 88% seen once. What was sequenced was peripheral blood. The receptor source for this set is a woman between 40 and 50 years old who had recovered from COVID-19. The CDR3 runs from the conserved cysteine through the conserved F or W. A D gene is named only where the DNA matches it firmly. Where a row states a size, it is once, few, many or the class of an expanded clone; other rows omit it.

j_call d_call v_call cdr3_length clone_size cdr3_nt cdr3_aa
TRBJ2-7 TRBD1 TRBV4-2 13 NA TGTGCCAGCAGAGGACAGGCAGGCTACGAGCAGTACTTC CASRGQAGYEQYF
TRBJ1-6 NA TRBV2 14 NA TGTGCCAGCAGTGAGGGGAGGGATAGGGCACCCCTCCACTTT CASSEGRDRAPLHF
TRBJ1-1 TRBD1 TRBV5-4 16 NA TGTGCCAGCAGCTTGGTCCAGGGGGCCGTGAACACTGAAGCTTTCTTT CASSLVQGAVNTEAFF
TRBJ2-1 NA TRBV19 13 NA TGTGCCAGTAGTACGGAGGCGTACAATGAGCAGTTCTTC CASSTEAYNEQFF
TRBJ2-7 TRBD2 TRBV18 15 NA TGTGCCAGCGCACAGGGGACTAGCGGATCCTACGAGCAGTACTTC CASAQGTSGSYEQYF
TRBJ2-1 TRBD2 TRBV6-2/TRBV6-3 18 NA TGTGCCAGCAGTCCCGTTAACAGCGGGAGGGCCCTGGGCAATGAGCAGTTCTTC CASSPVNSGRALGNEQFF
TRBJ2-7 NA TRBV29-1 11 NA TGCAGCGTTGTTTCAGCCTACGAGCAGTACTTC CSVVSAYEQYF
TRBJ2-1 TRBD2 TRBV3-1/TRBV3-2 18 NA TGTGCCAGCAGCCAAGGCTTGGTCGGGACTAGCGGGAGGAACGAGCAGTTCTTC CASSQGLVGTSGRNEQFF
TRBJ2-7 TRBD1 TRBV28 16 once TGTGCCAGTCTACCAGGGGGCCAGTGGGGGTACTACGAGCAGTACTTC CASLPGGQWGYYEQYF
TRBJ2-2 NA TRBV7-7 15 NA TGTGCCAGCAGTTATGACCAGGGGAACACCGGGGAGCTGTTTTTT CASSYDQGNTGELFF
TRBJ1-1 NA TRBV6-2/TRBV6-3 14 NA TGTGCCAGCAGTCCGGGTGGGGGGGCCCCTGAAGCTTTCTTT CASSPGGGAPEAFF
TRBJ2-4 TRBD2 TRBV15 18 once TGTGCCACCAGCAGAGAGGCGGTAGCGGGAGTATCAAAAAACATTCAGTACTTC CATSREAVAGVSKNIQYF
TRBJ2-1 TRBD1 TRBV29-1 15 few TGCAGCGTTAAAACCGGGACAGATTTCTACAATGAGCAGTTCTTC CSVKTGTDFYNEQFF